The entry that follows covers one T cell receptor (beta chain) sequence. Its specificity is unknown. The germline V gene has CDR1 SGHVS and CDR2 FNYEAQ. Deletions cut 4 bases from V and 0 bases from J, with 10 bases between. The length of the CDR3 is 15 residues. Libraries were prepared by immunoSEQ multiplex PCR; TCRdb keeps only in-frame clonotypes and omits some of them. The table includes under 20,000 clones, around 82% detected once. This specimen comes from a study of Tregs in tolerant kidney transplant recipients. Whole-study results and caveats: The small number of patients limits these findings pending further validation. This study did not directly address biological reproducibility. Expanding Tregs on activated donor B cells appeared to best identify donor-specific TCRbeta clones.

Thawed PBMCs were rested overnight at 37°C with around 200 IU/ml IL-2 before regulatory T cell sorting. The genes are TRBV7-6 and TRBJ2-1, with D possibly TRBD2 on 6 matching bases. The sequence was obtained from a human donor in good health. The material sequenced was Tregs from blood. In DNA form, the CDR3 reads TGTGCCAGCAGCTCGGCGACTAGCTCCTACAATGAGCAGTTCTTC. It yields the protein CASSSATSSYNEQFF.